This TCR beta chain was documented in a study of shared clonotypes between healthy human individuals. Whole-study findings and limits: All-four-donor shared clonotypes had higher generation probabilities than non-shared clonotypes did.

Naive-designated CD8 cells lacked CD45RO, were positively enriched for CCR7, and omitted terminally differentiated effector memory CD45RA+ cells. The CDR3 totals 12 residues. The V gene lost 4 bases and the J gene lost 8 bases, with 12 bases spanning the gap. Germline CDR1 is SQVTM and CDR2 is ANQGSEA. Some clones are missing from TCRdb's copy, which holds only in-frame ones; the method was immunoSEQ multiplex PCR. Of about 2 million clones listed, roughly 95% are singletons. Points on this clone: What it binds is not known.

The sequenced material came from naive CD8+ T cells sorted from blood. This clonotype was sampled from a man between 18 and 35 years old in good health. J is TRBJ2-1 and V is TRBV29-1; tentatively, D is TRBD1 or TRBD2 (5 bases each). The chain's CDR3 is CSVGRGTYEQFF. In DNA, the CDR3 is TGCAGCGTTGGCCGAGGGACGTATGAGCAGTTCTTC.